These 19 T cell receptor beta chains originate from one sample sequenced in a study of metastatic and nonmetastatic thyroid tumors. TCRdb re-called the PCR reads with MiXCR. In the table there are 25,000 to 35,000 clones, less than 14% of which are singletons. Patients were all untreated before their thyroid surgery. Material for sequencing was blood. These TCRs come from a female donor with papillary thyroid cancer or a benign thyroid nodule (not recorded which). Some clones in this sample may be carry-over from other donors' samples.

As concerns this clone: Germline and junction disagree at one end, which may indicate a read error. The chain links TRBV10-1 to TRBJ2-3, with 9 nucleotides matching TRBD2. The germline CDR1 and CDR2 sequences are WNHNN and SYGVQD (reference sequence). The CDR3 is 17 residues long. The CDR3 reads CGSSESGLARAADTQYF. CDR3 coding DNA: TGCGGCAGCAGTGAGTCCGGACTAGCGCGAGCGGCAGATACGCAGTATTTT.

The chain joins TRBV11-2 to TRBJ2-7; 10 nucleotides agree with TRBD1. Trimming removed 5 bases from V and 5 bases from J; junction bases left unmatched: 3. The CDR3 covers 13 residues. The germline V gene has CDR1 SGHAT and CDR2 FQNNGV. CDR3 loop: CASSRDRGHEQYF. The CDR3 nucleotides read TGTGCCAGCAGCCGAGACAGGGGGCACGAGCAGTACTTC.

This clone turned up a few times. The gene calls are TRBV5-5 and TRBJ1-2; 7 positions agree with TRBD1. Per germline, CDR1 SGHKS and CDR2 YYEKEE (reference sequence). J gave up 1 base and V 4 bases, and 10 bases lay outside the gene matches. The CDR3 runs 16 residues. This CDR3 reads CASSALTGLGNYGYTF. For the CDR3, the DNA is TGTGCCAGCAGCGCATTGACAGGGTTAGGTAACTATGGCTACACCTTC. Together with reference TRBV5-5 and TRBJ1-2, the CDR3 gives the full variable domain: DAGVTQSPTHLIKTRGQQVTLRCSPISGHKSVSWYQQVLGQGPQFIFQYYEKEERGRGNFPDRFSARQFPNYSSELNVNALLLGDSALYLCASSALTGLGNYGYTFGSGTRLTVV.

This clone has ten or more counts. The V call is TRBV4-2, the J call TRBJ2-7; no firm D call. V was clipped by 0 bases and J by 1 base, with 10 bases between them. CDR3 length: 15 residues. Germline V gene sequence: CDR1 LGHNA, CDR2 YNFKEQ. CDR3: CASSQEYSDSYEQYF. The CDR3 DNA follows: TGTGCCAGCAGCCAAGAGTACAGCGATTCCTACGAGCAGTACTTC.

By sample fraction, this clone is medium-sized (0.01 to 0.1%). This rearrangement joins TRBV24-1 to TRBJ2-1; 9 bases align to TRBD1. The CDR3 loop spans 15 amino acids. Germline V CDR1 and CDR2: KGHDR, SFDVKD. Unmatched junction bases numbered 10, after V lost 4 bases and J lost 10 bases. The CDR3, as DNA: TGTGCCACCAGTGACCTGGACAGGGGAGTGGAAGAGCAGTTCTTC. Amino acids: CATSDLDRGVEEQFF.

The chain is built from TRBV20-1 and TRBJ2-3; the match to TRBD2 covers 7 bases. Germline CDR1 is DFQATT and CDR2 is SNEGSKA (reference sequence). V was clipped by 5 bases and J by 1 base; unmatched bases: 9. This CDR3 contains 15 residues. The CDR3 sequence: CSADGGTDRTDTQYF. The CDR3, as DNA: TGCAGTGCTGACGGGGGGACGGACCGCACAGATACGCAGTATTTT.

At least ten counts were recorded for this clone. The chain employs TRBV10-3 and TRBJ2-7; TRBD2 aligns across 15 bases. Germline CDR1 ENHRY, CDR2 SYGVKD. This CDR3 region has 14 residues. Losses at the gene ends were 7 bases for V and 7 bases for J; bases not matched to a gene: 5. CDR3 region: CAINTGLAGGEQYF. The CDR3 DNA reads as TGTGCCATCAATACGGGACTAGCGGGAGGAGAGCAGTACTTC.

This clone was counted only a few times. The J gene is TRBJ2-1, the V gene TRBV6-2 or TRBV6-3; weak D call: TRBD2 (6 bases). V gave up 5 bases and J gave up 10 bases, with 12 bases separating them. Germline assignment: CDR1 MNHEY and CDR2 SVGEGT. CDR3 length: 12 amino acids. The CDR3 loop is CASSLGDSEQFF. CDR3 in DNA: TGTGCCAGCAGTCTCGGGGACTCCGAGCAGTTCTTC.

This clone was counted at least ten times. The gene calls are TRBV9 and TRBJ1-4, with 7 bases aligning to TRBD1. This CDR3 has 16 residues. The V segment lost 3 bases and the J segment 2 bases; nucleotides outside the gene matches: 7. Looked up from germline, CDR1 is SGDLS and CDR2 is YYNGEE. The CDR3 DNA reads as TGTGCCAGCAGCGCCCAGGGGGGGTTGACTAATGAAAAACTGTTTTTT. This sequence encodes CASSAQGGLTNEKLFF.

This clone was detected many times. This sequence joins TRBV5-4 and TRBJ1-3, with a weak D call TRBD1 (5 bases). The CDR3 extends over 17 amino acids. The germline V and J ends were trimmed by 4 bases and 0 bases, with 17 bases remaining between them. The germline V gene has CDR1 SGHNT and CDR2 YYREEE (reference sequence). The CDR3 sequence is CASSASGRRYSGNTIYF. The CDR3 DNA reads TGTGCCAGCAGCGCGTCGGGACGTAGGTACTCTGGAAACACCATATATTTT.

This clone has ten or more counts. CDR3: CAIGLAGETQYF. CDR3 sequence (DNA): TGTGCCATCGGACTAGCGGGAGAGACCCAGTACTTC. The chain links TRBV10-3 to TRBJ2-5, with TRBD2 matching 11 bases. V shed 8 bases, J shed 4 bases, and the junction held 0 bases outside the gene matches. The CDR3 consists of 12 residues. From germline, CDR1 is ENHRY and CDR2 SYGVKD.

This clone came up a few times. This chain uses TRBV6-1 with TRBJ2-6; D perhaps matches TRBD1 (6 bases). Trimming removed 5 bases at V and 19 bases at J, with 33 bases between. The CDR3 is 17 residues long. In germline, CDR1 is MNHNS, CDR2 SASEGT. For the CDR3, the DNA is TGTGCCAGCAGTCAACAGGGATCTAGCTCTGTGGCCAACGGCCTTACTTTC. This translates into CASSQQGSSSVANGLTF.

This clone was seen repeatedly, ten times or more. The rearrangement links TRBV30 to TRBJ2-7; D not certain. CDR3 length: 12 residues. The V gene lost 6 bases and the J gene lost 3 bases, with 12 bases spanning the gap. CDR1 GTSNPN and CDR2 SVGIG come from the germline V gene (reference sequence). The CDR3 protein is CACTHGNYEQYF. The CDR3 nucleotides read TGTGCCTGTACTCATGGGAACTACGAGCAGTACTTC.

There are many counts of this clone. The CDR3 here is CSARWVAGLGRYEQYF. CDR3 DNA: TGCAGTGCTAGGTGGGTGGCGGGTCTAGGCAGGTACGAGCAGTACTTC. The chain combines TRBV20-1 with TRBJ2-7, with a weak D call TRBD2 (5 bases). Germline V gene sequence: CDR1 DFQATT, CDR2 SNEGSKA (reference sequence). This CDR3 is built from 16 residues. V was shortened by 3 bases and J by 4 bases, with 22 bases between the two germline ends.

This clone was observed a few times. A read error may explain this, as a much larger clone is one base away. The chain's CDR3 is CASSLMSGANVLTF. The CDR3 coding sequence is TGTGCCAGTAGTCTGATGTCTGGGGCCAACGTCCTGACTTTC. V is TRBV19 and J is TRBJ2-6, with D uncertain. The V end was cut by 5 bases, the J end by 1 base, with 6 bases between. The CDR3 length is 14 residues. Germline V gene data show CDR1 as LNHDA and CDR2 as SQIVND (reference sequence). The full variable domain, rest sourced from reference TRBV19 and TRBJ2-6, is DGGITQSPKYLFRKEGQNVTLSCEQNLNHDAMYWYRQDPGQGLRLIYYSQIVNDFQKGDIAEGYSVSREKKESFPLTVTSAQKNPTAFYLCASSLMSGANVLTFGAGSRLTVL.

This clone has only a few counts. This CDR3 reads CASSIIAESSYNEQFF. In DNA form, the CDR3 reads TGTGCCAGCAGTATTATAGCGGAAAGCTCCTACAATGAGCAGTTCTTC. The chain recombines TRBV28 with TRBJ2-1; maybe TRBD2 (6 bases). Trimming left V 5 bases short and J 0 bases short, with 14 bases between. CDR3 size: 16 residues. CDR1 is MDHEN and CDR2 is SYDVKM in the germline V gene.

This clone was found many times. The chain combines TRBV20-1 with TRBJ2-1; unclear D gene. CDR3 length: 16 residues. Germline V lookup: CDR1 DFQATT, CDR2 SNEGSKA (reference sequence). The V end was cut by 0 bases, the J end by 1 base, with 13 bases between. For the CDR3, the DNA is TGCAGTGCTAGAGATCCGGACCCGACGTCCTACAATGAGCAGTTCTTC. Translation gives CSARDPDPTSYNEQFF.

This clone was observed many times. V gene TRBV11-2 combines with J gene TRBJ1-5; the D is unclear. The CDR3 is 13 amino acids. The V and J ends lost 5 bases and 1 base respectively, with 6 bases between them. Looked up from germline, CDR1 is SGHAT and CDR2 is FQNNGV. The CDR3 sequence is CASSLQSNQPQHF. In DNA, the CDR3 is TGTGCCAGCAGCCTACAGAGCAATCAGCCCCAGCATTTT.

This clone was counted at least ten times. Other DNA sequences in the sample encode the same CDR3. The chain joins TRBV2 to TRBJ2-5, with 8 positions matching TRBD1. V lost 4 bases and J lost 4; bases outside the gene matches: 5. Germline CDR1 SNHLY, CDR2 FYNNEI. The CDR3 has 14 residues. CDR3 sequence reads: CASSGTGSGETQYF. In nucleotides, the CDR3 is TGTGCCAGCAGTGGGACAGGGAGTGGAGAGACCCAGTACTTC.